Below are 10 T cell receptor beta chains sequenced from a single sample in a study of cytomegalovirus exposure and HLA in healthy donors. The PCR made use of 60 Vbeta and 13 Jbeta primers. Assay used: immunoSEQ multiplex PCR; TCRdb lists only in-frame clones, some missing. The table lists 150,000 to 200,000 clones, around 80% of them singletons. The sample taken for sequencing was PBMCs. All receptors come from a man between 18 and 35 years old in good health and CMV-seronegative.

This rearrangement joins TRBV6-1 to TRBJ1-2; D ambiguous. V was clipped by 1 base and J by 4 bases, with 7 bases between them. This CDR3 region has 13 residues. Per the germline V gene, CDR1 is MNHNS and CDR2 is SASEGT. Here the CDR3 reads CASSEGRIYGYTF. The CDR3 DNA reads TGTGCCAGCAGTGAAGGGCGGATCTATGGCTACACCTTC.

V gene TRBV4-3 combines with J gene TRBJ2-1; 8 bases agree with TRBD2. The V and J ends lost 3 bases and 9 bases, in that order; junction bases with no gene match: 4. Germline values: CDR1 LGHNA, CDR2 YSLEER. This CDR3 has 13 residues. The CDR3 DNA follows: TGCGCCAGCAGCCAGGGACTAGGGTGTGAGCAGTTCTTC. Translating it yields CASSQGLGCEQFF.

V is TRBV6-6 and J is TRBJ2-7, with D possibly being TRBD1 (6 bases). CDR1 is MNHNY, CDR2 SVGAGI, per germline (reference sequence). This CDR3 has 16 amino acids. V was pared by 0 bases and J by 2 bases, with 14 bases between. The CDR3 DNA sequence: TGTGCCAGCAGTTACTCGATCTCGGACAGAACCTACGAGCAGTACTTC. It translates to CASSYSISDRTYEQYF.

The V gene is TRBV5-1, the J gene TRBJ1-5, with 7 bases that match TRBD1. The V gene's germline CDR1 is SGHRS and CDR2 YFSETQ. The V and J ends lost 4 bases and 5 bases, in that order; junction bases with no gene match: 6. This CDR3 spans 14 amino acids. This CDR3 reads CASSVDRDHQPQHF. The CDR3 nucleotides read TGCGCCAGCAGCGTAGACAGGGACCATCAGCCCCAGCATTTT.

This chain joins TRBV19 and TRBJ1-5; D might be TRBD1 (5 bases). Germline V CDR1 and CDR2: LNHDA, SQIVND (reference sequence). The CDR3 consists of 17 residues. Trimming shortened V by 4 bases and J by 4 bases, and 20 bases separated the two germline ends. The DNA of the CDR3 is TGTGCCAGTAGTACCGATATCGGAGGGGTGGGGAATCAGCCCCAGCATTTT. As protein: CASSTDIGGVGNQPQHF.

V and J are TRBV6-5 and TRBJ1-5; D perhaps matches TRBD1 (6 bases). The CDR3 consists of 14 residues. CDR1 and CDR2 (germline): MNHEY, SVGAGI. Trimming took 6 bases from V and 0 from J, leaving 9 bases between them. CDR3 in DNA: TGTGCCAGCAGCGGACAGCTTAGCAATCAGCCCCAGCATTTT. Translated, it gives CASSGQLSNQPQHF.

CDR3 sequence reads: CASSFGLAANYEQYF. The CDR3 nucleotides are TGTGCCAGCAGTTTCGGGCTAGCGGCCAACTACGAGCAGTACTTC. The rearrangement uses TRBV27 and TRBJ2-5, with 7 bases matching TRBD2. The end of the DNA fits TRBJ2-7 better, so the J call may be wrong. Looked up from germline, CDR1 is MNHEY and CDR2 is SMNVEV (reference sequence). The CDR3 totals 15 residues.

The CDR3 DNA follows: TGTGCCATCAGTGAGTCCCCGGGACAGGCACGGACCTTAAACTATGGCTACACCTTC. It is translated as CAISESPGQARTLNYGYTF. The V gene is TRBV10-3, the J gene TRBJ1-2, with 8 bases matching TRBD1. The CDR3 runs 19 residues. J lost 2 bases, V lost 0 bases, and 14 bases had no gene match. Germline loops: CDR1 ENHRY, CDR2 SYGVKD.

The rearrangement links TRBV4-3 to TRBJ2-7; 8 bases are a match to TRBD1. Trimming at V came to 0 bases and at J to 3 bases, leaving 7 bases not matched to a gene. The CDR3 has 16 amino acids. CDR1 is LGHNA and CDR2 is YSLEER in the germline V gene. For the CDR3, the DNA is TGCGCCAGCAGCCAAGAATCCGGACAGGGTTACTACGAGCAGTACTTC. It is translated as CASSQESGQGYYEQYF.

In its sample, this clone was seen a few times. The chain uses TRBV7-9 and TRBJ1-1; D is undetermined. With 0 bases removed from V and 7 bases from J, the gap between germline ends came to 9 bases. Per germline, CDR1 SEHNR and CDR2 FQNEAQ (reference sequence). The CDR3 sequence is 13 residues long. The CDR3 region is CASSLAWRSEAFF. CDR3 DNA: TGTGCCAGCAGCTTAGCGTGGAGGAGTGAAGCTTTCTTT.